This T cell receptor (beta chain) was sequenced in a study of vaccination and CD4 T cells after COVID-19. Study-wide context: Nasal swab PCR detected SARS-CoV-2 in convalescent patients; eight to ten had mild disease, one severe. Overlapping peptides covering the spike proteins of SARS-CoV-2, HCoV-NL63, HCoV-OC43 and HCoV-229E were added to stimulate cells. Convalescent patients gave post-COVID blood a median about 91 days post-diagnosis, range 35 to 161. Following dose two, a median around 70 days (range 14 to 241) passed before post-vaccine samples were taken.

Treatment reported: approximately 9-day PBMC culture with coronavirus spike peptide pools or control peptides (ViraFEST assay). V lost 5 bases and J 4 bases, leaving 15 bases between the germline ends. Looked up from germline, CDR1 is DFQATT and CDR2 is SNEGSKA (reference sequence). The CDR3 runs to 13 residues. This clonotype showed up just a few times. Its antigen remains unidentified. Cultured CD4+ T cells had their DNA profiled by the Oncomine TCR Beta short-read assay. MiXCR, applied by TCRdb to the PCR reads, yields one record per CDR3 protein. In the table there are approximately 11,000 distinct CDR3 sequences, about 64% of which are singletons.

The sequence came from a human donor who had recovered from COVID-19. The sample comprised CD4+ T cells from blood, cultured in vitro. The gene calls are TRBV20-1 and TRBJ2-7; D call uncertain. CDR3 nucleotides: TGCAGTGCTCTTAAGACGGACCAATACGAGCAGTACTTC. It yields the protein CSALKTDQYEQYF.